This section outlines one T cell receptor beta chain sequence together with its context. This sample stems from a study of T-cell reconstitution after alpha-beta-depleted transplantation in children. Unique molecular identifiers were incorporated when the TCRbeta library was constructed. TCRdb processed the PCR reads anew with MiXCR; each CDR3 protein has one entry. This sample has roughly 610,000 distinct CDR3 sequences, with roughly 10% found just once. The sequence derives from a human donor who donated a stem cell graft to a child with acute myeloid leukemia. Sequencing was performed on PBMCs from the stem cell graft donor, taken from the stem cell graft.

The CDR3: CSVEIWGGFTDTQYF. DNA of the CDR3: TGCAGCGTGGAAATCTGGGGGGGCTTCACAGATACGCAGTATTTT. The chain has TRBV29-1 and TRBJ2-3; D perhaps matches TRBD2 (7 bases). CDR1 is SQVTM and CDR2 is ANQGSEA in the germline V gene. V lost 6 bases and J 2 bases, leaving 18 bases between the germline ends. The CDR3 is 15 amino acids.